This T cell receptor beta chain originates from a study of cytomegalovirus exposure and HLA in healthy donors. Study-level findings and limits: A link between a missense DCLRE1C variant and TCR beta V- and J-gene trimming emerged from a later analysis. A classifier reportedly called cytomegalovirus status with high sensitivity and specificity. As was reported, the HLA-A and HLA-B alleles of most subjects were accurately predicted from TCR beta sequences.

Amplification used 60 Vbeta primers and 13 Jbeta primers. Data came from immunoSEQ multiplex PCR; TCRdb stores just in-frame clones and leaves some out. This table holds over 150,000 clones, approximately 75% found once. This clone was detected only once. Its antigen is still unknown. J was trimmed by 6 bases and V by 6 bases; bases with no gene match: 10. This CDR3 region has 15 residues. Germline lookup yields CDR1 MNHNY and CDR2 SVGAGI (reference sequence). Sequencing was performed on PBMCs. The sequence derives from a man aged 18 to 30 in good health and CMV-seronegative. The V call is TRBV6-6, the J call TRBJ2-7, with TRBD1 identical over 11 bases. CDR3 amino acids: CASSVLGQGAREQYF. The CDR3 nucleotides read TGTGCCAGCAGCGTCCTCGGACAGGGGGCGCGCGAGCAGTACTTC.